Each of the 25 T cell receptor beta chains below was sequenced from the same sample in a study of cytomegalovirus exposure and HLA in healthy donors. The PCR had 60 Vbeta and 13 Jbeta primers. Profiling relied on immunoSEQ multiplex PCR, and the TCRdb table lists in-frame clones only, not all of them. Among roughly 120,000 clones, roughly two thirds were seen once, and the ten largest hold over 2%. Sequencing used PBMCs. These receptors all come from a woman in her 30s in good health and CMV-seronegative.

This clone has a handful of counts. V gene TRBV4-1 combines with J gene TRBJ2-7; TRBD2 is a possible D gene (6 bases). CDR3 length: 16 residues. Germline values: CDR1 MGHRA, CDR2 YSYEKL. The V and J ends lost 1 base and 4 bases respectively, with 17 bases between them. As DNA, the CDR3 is TGCGCCAGCAGCCAAGCAACGATCGGGAGACGGTACGAGCAGTACTTC. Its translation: CASSQATIGRRYEQYF.

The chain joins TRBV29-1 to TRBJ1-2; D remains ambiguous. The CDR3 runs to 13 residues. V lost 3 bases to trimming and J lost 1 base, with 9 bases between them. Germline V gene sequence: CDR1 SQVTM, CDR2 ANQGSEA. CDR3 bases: TGCAGCGTTGATGCAGGAATTAACTATGGCTACACCTTC. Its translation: CSVDAGINYGYTF.

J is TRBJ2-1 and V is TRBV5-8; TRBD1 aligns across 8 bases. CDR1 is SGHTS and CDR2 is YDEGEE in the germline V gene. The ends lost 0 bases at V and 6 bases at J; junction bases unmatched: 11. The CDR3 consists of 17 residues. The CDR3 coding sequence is TGTGCCAGCAGCTTGGCCTACGGACAGGGTAATGTCAATGAGCAGTTCTTC. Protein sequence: CASSLAYGQGNVNEQFF.

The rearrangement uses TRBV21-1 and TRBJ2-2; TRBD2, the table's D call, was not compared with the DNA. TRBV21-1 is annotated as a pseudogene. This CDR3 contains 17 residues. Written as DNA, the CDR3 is TGTGCCAGCAGCAAAGAGCGGGCTAAAGTCGGTACCGGGGAGCTGTTTTTT. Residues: CASSKERAKVGTGELFF.

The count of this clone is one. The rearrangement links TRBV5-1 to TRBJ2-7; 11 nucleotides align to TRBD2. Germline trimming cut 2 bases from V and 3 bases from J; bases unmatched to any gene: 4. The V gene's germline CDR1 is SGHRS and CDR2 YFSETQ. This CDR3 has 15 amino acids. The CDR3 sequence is CASSFGTSGFYEQYF. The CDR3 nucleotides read TGCGCCAGCAGCTTTGGGACTAGCGGTTTCTACGAGCAGTACTTC. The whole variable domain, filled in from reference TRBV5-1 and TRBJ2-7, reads KAGVTQTPRYLIKTRGQQVTLSCSPISGHRSVSWYQQTPGQGLQFLFEYFSETQRNKGNFPGRFSGRQFSNSRSEMNVSTLELGDSALYLCASSFGTSGFYEQYFGPGTRLTVT.

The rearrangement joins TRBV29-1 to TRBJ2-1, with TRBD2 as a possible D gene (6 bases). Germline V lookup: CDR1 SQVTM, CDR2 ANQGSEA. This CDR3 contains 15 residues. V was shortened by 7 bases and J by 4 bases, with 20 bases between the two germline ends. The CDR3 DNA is TGCAGCGGAGATTCCGGGACTGCATTTTACAATGAGCAGTTCTTC. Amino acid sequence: CSGDSGTAFYNEQFF.

CDR3 DNA sequence: TGTGCCAGCAGCTTGGCGGGAGGGCCGCTCGATACGCAGTATTTT. Translating gives CASSLAGGPLDTQYF. V is TRBV5-4 and J is TRBJ2-3; 8 nucleotides align to TRBD2. Germline loops: CDR1 SGHNT, CDR2 YYREEE (reference sequence). Losses at the gene ends were 0 bases for V and 6 bases for J; bases not matched to a gene: 6. This CDR3 contains 15 residues.

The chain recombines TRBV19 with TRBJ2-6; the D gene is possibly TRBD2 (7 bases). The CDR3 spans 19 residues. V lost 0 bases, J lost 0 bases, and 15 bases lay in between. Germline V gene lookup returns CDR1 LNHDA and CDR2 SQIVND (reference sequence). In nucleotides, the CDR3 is TGTGCCAGTAGTATAGATTGGTGGGGGGGGGCCTCTGGGGCCAACGTCCTGACTTTC. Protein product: CASSIDWWGGASGANVLTF.

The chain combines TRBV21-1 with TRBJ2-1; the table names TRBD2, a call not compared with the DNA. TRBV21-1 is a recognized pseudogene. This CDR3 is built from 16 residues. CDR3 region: CASSKEGLAGANEQFF. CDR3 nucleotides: TGTGCCAGCAGCAAAGAGGGCCTAGCGGGAGCCAATGAGCAGTTCTTC.

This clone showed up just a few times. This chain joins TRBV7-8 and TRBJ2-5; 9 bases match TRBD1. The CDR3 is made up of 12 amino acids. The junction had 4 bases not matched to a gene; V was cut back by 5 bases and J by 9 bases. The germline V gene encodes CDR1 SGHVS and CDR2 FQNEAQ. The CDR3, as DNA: TGTGCCAGCAGCCTGGGACAGGGTCCCCAGTACTTC. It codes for CASSLGQGPQYF.

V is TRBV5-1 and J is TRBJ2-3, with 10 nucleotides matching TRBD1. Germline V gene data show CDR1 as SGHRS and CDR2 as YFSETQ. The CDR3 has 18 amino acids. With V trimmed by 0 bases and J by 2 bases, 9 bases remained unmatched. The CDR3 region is CASSLAMGGQGSTDTQYF. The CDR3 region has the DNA TGCGCCAGCAGCTTGGCCATGGGGGGACAGGGGTCCACAGATACGCAGTATTTT.

CDR3 residues: CASSPLVAGVNEQYF. The CDR3 coding sequence is TGTGCCAGCAGCCCTTTAGTTGCGGGAGTAAACGAGCAGTACTTC. The rearrangement joins TRBV11-2 to TRBJ2-7, with 7 bases that match TRBD2. V trimming: 5 bases; J trimming: 5 bases; junction bases outside the gene matches: 12. CDR3 size: 15 residues. Per germline, CDR1 SGHAT and CDR2 FQNNGV.

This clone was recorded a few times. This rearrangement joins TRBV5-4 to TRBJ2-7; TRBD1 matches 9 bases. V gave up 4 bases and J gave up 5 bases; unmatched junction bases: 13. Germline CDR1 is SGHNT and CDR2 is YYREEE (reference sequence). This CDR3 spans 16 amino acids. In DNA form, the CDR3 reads TGTGCCAGCAGCCTCAACGCCGGGACAGGGTTCCACGAGCAGTACTTC. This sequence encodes CASSLNAGTGFHEQYF.

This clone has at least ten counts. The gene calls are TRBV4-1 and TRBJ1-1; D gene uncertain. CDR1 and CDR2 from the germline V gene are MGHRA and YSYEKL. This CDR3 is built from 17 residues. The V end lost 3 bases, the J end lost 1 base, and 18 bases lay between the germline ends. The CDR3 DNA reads TGCGCCAGCAGCCAGAAGGGCGGGGTGCGGACGAACACTGAAGCTTTCTTT. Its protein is CASSQKGGVRTNTEAFF.

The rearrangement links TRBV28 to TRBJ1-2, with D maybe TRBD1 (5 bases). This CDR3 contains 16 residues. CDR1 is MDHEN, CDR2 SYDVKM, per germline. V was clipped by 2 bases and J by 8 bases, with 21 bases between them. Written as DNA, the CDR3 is TGTGCCAGCAGTTTAATCCCAGGGCAGGGAATAAGGGGCTACACCTTC. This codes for CASSLIPGQGIRGYTF.

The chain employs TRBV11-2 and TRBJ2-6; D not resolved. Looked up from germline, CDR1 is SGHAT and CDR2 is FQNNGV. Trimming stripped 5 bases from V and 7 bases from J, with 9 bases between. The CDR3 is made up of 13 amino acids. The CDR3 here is CASSPSSANVLTF. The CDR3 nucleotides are TGTGCCAGCAGCCCTTCGTCCGCCAACGTCCTGACTTTC.

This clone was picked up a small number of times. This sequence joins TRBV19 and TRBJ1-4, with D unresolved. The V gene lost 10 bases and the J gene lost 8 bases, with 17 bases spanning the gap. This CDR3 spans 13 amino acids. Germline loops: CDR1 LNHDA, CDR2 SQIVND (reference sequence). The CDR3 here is CATKRYDGEKLFF. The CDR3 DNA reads TGTGCCACAAAGAGGTATGATGGAGAAAAACTGTTTTTT.

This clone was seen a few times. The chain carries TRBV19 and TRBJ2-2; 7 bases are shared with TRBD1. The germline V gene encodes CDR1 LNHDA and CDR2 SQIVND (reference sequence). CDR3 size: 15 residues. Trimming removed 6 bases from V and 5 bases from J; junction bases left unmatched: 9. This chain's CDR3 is CASRSLTGETGELFF. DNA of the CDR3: TGTGCCAGTAGATCGTTAACAGGGGAAACCGGGGAGCTGTTTTTT.

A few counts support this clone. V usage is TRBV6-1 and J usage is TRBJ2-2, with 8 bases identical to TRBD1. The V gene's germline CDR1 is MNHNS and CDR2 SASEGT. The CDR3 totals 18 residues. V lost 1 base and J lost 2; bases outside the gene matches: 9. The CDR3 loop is CASSEEQGGLLNTGELFF. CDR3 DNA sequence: TGTGCCAGCAGTGAAGAACAGGGGGGACTCCTTAACACCGGGGAGCTGTTTTTT.

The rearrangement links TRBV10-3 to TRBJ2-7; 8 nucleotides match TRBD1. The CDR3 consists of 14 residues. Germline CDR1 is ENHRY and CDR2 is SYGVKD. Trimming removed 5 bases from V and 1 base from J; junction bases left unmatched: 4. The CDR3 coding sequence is TGTGCCATCAGTTCCGGGACAGGATCCTACGAGCAGTACTTC. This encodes CAISSGTGSYEQYF.

The CDR3 loop is CASTPTDSGNTIYF. The CDR3 coding sequence is TGTGCCAGTACTCCGACAGACTCTGGAAACACCATATATTTT. The rearrangement uses TRBV19 and TRBJ1-3; D may be TRBD1 (5 bases). The CDR3 has 14 residues. Germline lookup yields CDR1 LNHDA and CDR2 SQIVND (reference sequence). V was shortened by 7 bases and J by 0 bases, with 10 bases between the two germline ends.

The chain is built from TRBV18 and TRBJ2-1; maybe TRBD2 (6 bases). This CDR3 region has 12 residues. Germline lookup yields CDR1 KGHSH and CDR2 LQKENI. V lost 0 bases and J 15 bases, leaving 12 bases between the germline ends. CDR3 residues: CASSPPGLLSFF. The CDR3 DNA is TGTGCCAGCTCACCACCGGGACTCCTCTCGTTCTTC.

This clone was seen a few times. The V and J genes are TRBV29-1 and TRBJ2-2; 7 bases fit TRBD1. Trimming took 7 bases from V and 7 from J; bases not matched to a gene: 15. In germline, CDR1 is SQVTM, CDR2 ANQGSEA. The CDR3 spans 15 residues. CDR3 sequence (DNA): TGCAGCGGAGTAACAGGGGAAGGGAGATTCGGGGAGCTGTTTTTT. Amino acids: CSGVTGEGRFGELFF.

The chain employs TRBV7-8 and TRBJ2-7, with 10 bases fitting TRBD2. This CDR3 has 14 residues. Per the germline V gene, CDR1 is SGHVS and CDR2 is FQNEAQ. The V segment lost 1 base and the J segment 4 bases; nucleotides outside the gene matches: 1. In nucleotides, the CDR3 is TGTGCCAGCAGCTTAGATAGCGGGAGGTACGAGCAGTACTTC. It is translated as CASSLDSGRYEQYF.

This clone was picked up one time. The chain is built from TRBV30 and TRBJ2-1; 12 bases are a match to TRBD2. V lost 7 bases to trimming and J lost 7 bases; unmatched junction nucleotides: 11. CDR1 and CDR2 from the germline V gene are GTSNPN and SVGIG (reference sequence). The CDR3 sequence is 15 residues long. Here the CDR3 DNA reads TGTGCCTCGTCACCTAGCGGGAGGGCCAGGAATGAGCAGTTCTTC. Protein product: CASSPSGRARNEQFF.